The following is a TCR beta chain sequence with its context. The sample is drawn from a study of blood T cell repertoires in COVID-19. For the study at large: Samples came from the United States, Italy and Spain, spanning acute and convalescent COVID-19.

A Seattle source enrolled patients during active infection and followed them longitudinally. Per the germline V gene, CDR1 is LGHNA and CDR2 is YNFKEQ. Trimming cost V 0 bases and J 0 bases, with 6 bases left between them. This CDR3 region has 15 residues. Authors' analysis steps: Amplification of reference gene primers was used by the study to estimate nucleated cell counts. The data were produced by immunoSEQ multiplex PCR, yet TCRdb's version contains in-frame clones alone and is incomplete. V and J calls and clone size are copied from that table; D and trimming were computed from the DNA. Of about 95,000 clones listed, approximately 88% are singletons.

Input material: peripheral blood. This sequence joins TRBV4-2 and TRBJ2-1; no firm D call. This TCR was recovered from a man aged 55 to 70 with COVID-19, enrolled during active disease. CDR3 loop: CASSQELLSYNEQFF. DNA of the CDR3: TGTGCCAGCAGCCAAGAACTCCTCTCCTACAATGAGCAGTTCTTC.